This T cell receptor (beta chain) was profiled in a study of T cells in Graves' hyperthyroidism and ophthalmopathy. Germline loops: CDR1 SGHRS, CDR2 YFSETQ. After removal of 4 bases from V and 5 bases from J, the junction contained 7 bases not matched to a gene. This CDR3 comprises 15 residues. This clonotype was seen only a few times. RNA transcripts yielded amplified TCR beta CDR3 regions. The TCR CDR3 was amplified in a first-round RT-PCR using the HTBI primer set. In TCRdb, the multiplex PCR reads were re-called with MiXCR into one record per CDR3 protein. Among hundreds of thousands of distinct CDR3 sequences listed, approximately 25% were seen once.

Source material: blood. This TCR came from a woman in her 30s with Graves' ophthalmopathy. The chain carries TRBV5-1 and TRBJ2-5; 11 bases align to TRBD1. CDR3 in DNA: TGCGCCAGCAGCCTGGACAGGGGGCGAGTTGAGACCCAGTACTTC. It specifies CASSLDRGRVETQYF.